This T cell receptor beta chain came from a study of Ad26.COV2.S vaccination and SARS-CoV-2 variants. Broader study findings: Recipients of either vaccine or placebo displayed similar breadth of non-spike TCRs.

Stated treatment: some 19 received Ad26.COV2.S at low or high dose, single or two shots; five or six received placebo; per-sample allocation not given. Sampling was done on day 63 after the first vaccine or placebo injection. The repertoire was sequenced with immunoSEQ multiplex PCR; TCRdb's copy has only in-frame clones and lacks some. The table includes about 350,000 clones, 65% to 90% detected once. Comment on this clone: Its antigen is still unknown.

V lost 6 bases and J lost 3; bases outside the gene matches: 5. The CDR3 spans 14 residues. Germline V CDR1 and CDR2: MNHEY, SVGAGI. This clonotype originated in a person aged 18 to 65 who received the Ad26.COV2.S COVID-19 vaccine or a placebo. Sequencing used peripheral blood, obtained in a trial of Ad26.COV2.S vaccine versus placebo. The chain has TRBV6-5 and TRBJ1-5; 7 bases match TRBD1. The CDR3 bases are TGTGCCAGCAGCCGGACAGGCATCAATCAGCCCCAGCATTTT. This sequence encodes CASSRTGINQPQHF.